The TCR beta chain under discussion was sequenced for a study of T cells after posttransplantation cyclophosphamide (dated by TCRdb to 2016 to 2018). For the wider study: T cell repertoire reconstitution was tracked by TRB sequencing after myeloablative bone marrow transplantation in which posttransplantation cyclophosphamide was used as GVHD prophylaxis. Antigen receptor sequencing was done on samples from around 32 PTCy-treated patients and from over 15 related bone marrow donors of those patients. Public TRB sequences were queried against a database of over 3,600 sequences associated with responses to pathogens, tumor antigens, self-antigens and alloantigens. Up to about 3 additional blood samples from 2 to 5.2 years after transplant were also TRB-sequenced in 3 patients, as was pretransplant blood from several patients. TRA and TRB clonality were tightly correlated in several samples, so subsequent TCR analyses focused on TRB only. Blood from all 35 or so PTCy patients with 1-year posttransplant specimens was subjected to TRB sequencing.

On the study overall, not on this receptor specifically: The TRB repertoires of T cells infiltrating skin or GI tract showed only limited overlap with the TRB repertoires of T cells in blood. At 1-2 months, donor-recipient similarity was low but rose over the first year, and the later blood repertoires were often dominated by donor CD8+ memory clones. Across 45 to 50 patients, TRB clonality was highly associated with recipient CMV seropositivity and CMV reactivation, and PTCy diversity was similar to diversity in CNI/methotrexate controls.

Genomic DNA was used for TRB sequencing, which was performed with the immunoSEQ assay at survey resolution or with the hsTCRB kit. The study's processing was this. The immunoSEQ software handled initial read processing, and the LymphoSeq R package was used for repertoire analyses. Clonality was computed as 1 minus normalized Shannon entropy, and a Gini coefficient was also calculated for each TRB dataset. Phenotypes of unsorted samples were inferred by mapping TRB sequences from sorted subsets of the recipient or donor onto the same recipient's unsorted samples. TCRdb limited this immuneACCESS table to in-frame rearrangements with V and J called. A share of clones is missing; checked studies link under half to unresolved V genes, and the rest is unexplained. V and J calls and clone size are copied from that table; D and trimming were computed from the DNA. For this sample the table reports some 40,000 clones, with no clone seen just once. The leading ten clones occupy roughly 2.5% of the sample.

CDR1 and CDR2 (MNHEY, SVGAGI) derive from the germline V gene. V is clipped by 4 bases and J by 7 bases, and the sequence between their germline boundaries is 16 bases long. There are 15 amino acids in the CDR3, from cysteine to phenylalanine inclusive. The DNA shown is the 45-base CDR3, in frame from base 1. Many counts were recorded for this clone. Its recognized antigen is unknown. Base qualities were left out, and no much larger clone turns up one base away. On the day of marrow donation, related bone marrow donors gave peripheral blood samples. Mononuclear cells from peripheral blood and bone marrow were separated by Ficoll-Hypaque density centrifugation and then cryopreserved.

The receptor was derived from a man in his fifties in good health, CMV-negative, and a related stem cell transplant donor. Here the chain combines TRBV6-5 and TRBJ2-2; the D gene is possibly TRBD1, with 7 bases matching. The specimen was PBMCs. The encoded CDR3 is CASSSQGGLGGELFF. The DNA reads as follows: TGTGCCAGCAGTTCCCAGGGGGGATTGGGCGGGGAGCTGTTTTTT.